This note documents a single TCR beta chain sequence. Its target is not known. TCRdb reanalysed the 5' RACE reads using MiXCR and keeps one entry per CDR3 protein. The data contain 700,000 to 850,000 distinct CDR3 sequences, approximately 10% of them singletons. This record comes from a study of CD8 T cells in ankylosing spondylitis. Findings and caveats of the study: Typical of ankylosing spondylitis blood, it appeared, was a TCR beta motif of eight highly homologous variants.

CDR3 length: 15 residues. The ends were cut back, 0 bases at V and 1 base at J, with 7 bases in the middle. This receptor was obtained from a male donor with ankylosing spondylitis. The sequenced sample consisted of blood, either unsorted or a sorted T cell fraction (not recorded which). The V gene is TRBV12-3 or TRBV12-4, the J gene TRBJ1-3, with unresolved D. The CDR3 nucleotides read TGTGCCAGCAGTTTAGCGCTCGGGTCTGGAAACACCATATATTTT. Residues: CASSLALGSGNTIYF.